These T cell receptor beta chains were read from a single sample in a study of cytomegalovirus exposure and HLA in healthy donors. The table came from immunoSEQ multiplex PCR; TCRdb's copy has only in-frame clones and leaves some out. The sample contains under 200,000 clones, approximately 78% of which appear only once. Sequencing used PBMCs. These receptors all stem from a young woman in good health and CMV-seronegative. The CDR3 runs from the conserved cysteine through the conserved F or W. The D gene is left open where the match is weak. Rows may omit the clone size; those that give it use once, few, many or a size class.

TRBJ1-6,NA,TRBD1,TRBV6-6,CASYPGQGKSGSPLHF,TGTGCCAGCTACCCGGGACAGGGGAAAAGTGGTTCACCCCTCCACTTT
TRBJ1-1,NA,NA,TRBV18,CASSLERTEAFF,TGTGCCAGCTCACTAGAGCGGACTGAAGCTTTCTTT
TRBJ2-4,NA,NA,TRBV19,CASSPHVGGEGNIQYF,TGTGCCAGTAGTCCTCACGTGGGGGGAGAGGGAAACATTCAGTACTTC
TRBJ2-3,NA,TRBD2,TRBV30,CAWSGARTSGSTDTQYF,TGTGCCTGGAGTGGGGCGAGGACTAGCGGTAGCACAGATACGCAGTATTTT
TRBJ2-1,few,TRBD2,TRBV27,CASSPRWGGTSGAYNEQFF,TGTGCCAGCAGTCCACGTTGGGGGGGAACTAGCGGGGCCTACAATGAGCAGTTCTTC
TRBJ2-5,NA,TRBD2,TRBV4-1,CASSQEAGGLGETQYF,TGCGCCAGCAGCCAAGAGGCGGGGGGCCTTGGCGAGACCCAGTACTTC
TRBJ2-1,NA,NA,TRBV28,CASSFRGTSLNEQFF,TGTGCCAGCAGTTTTCGAGGGACTTCCCTCAATGAGCAGTTCTTC
TRBJ2-7,NA,TRBD2,TRBV15,CATSKGLAAGEQYF,TGTGCCACCAGCAAAGGACTAGCGGCCGGGGAGCAGTACTTC
TRBJ2-7,NA,TRBD1,TRBV28,CASSSWGADRGSSYEQYF,TGTGCCAGCAGCTCCTGGGGCGCCGACAGGGGAAGCTCCTACGAGCAGTACTTC
TRBJ2-7,NA,TRBD1,TRBV5-1,CASSLGTGFVEQYF,TGCGCCAGCAGCCTCGGGACAGGTTTTGTCGAGCAGTACTTC
TRBJ2-2,NA,TRBD1,TRBV6-6,CATKRQGADTGELFF,TGTGCCACCAAAAGACAGGGGGCGGACACCGGGGAGCTGTTTTTT
TRBJ1-1,once,NA,TRBV5-1,CASSLQGLAEAFF,TGCGCCAGCAGCCTACAGGGTCTCGCTGAAGCTTTCTTT
TRBJ1-6,NA,NA,TRBV5-6,CASSLQGPNSPLHF,TGTGCCAGCAGCTTGCAGGGCCCAAATTCACCCCTCCACTTT
TRBJ2-1,NA,NA,TRBV19,CASSMQGGNNEQFF,TGTGCCAGTAGTATGCAGGGGGGTAACAATGAGCAGTTCTTC
TRBJ1-2,few,NA,TRBV14,CASEPRTDYGYTF,TGTGCCAGCGAACCTAGGACAGACTATGGCTACACCTTC
TRBJ2-7,NA,TRBD2,TRBV18,CASSPVLAAGHEQYF,TGTGCCAGCTCACCAGTTCTAGCGGCAGGCCACGAGCAGTACTTC
TRBJ1-2,NA,NA,TRBV5-4,CASSLTGYVDGYTF,TGTGCCAGCAGCTTGACCGGGTACGTGGATGGCTACACCTTC
TRBJ1-4,NA,TRBD1,TRBV7-2,CASSSTGGGEKLFF,TGTGCCAGCAGCTCGACAGGGGGCGGTGAAAAACTGTTTTTT
TRBJ2-3,NA,NA,TRBV27,CASSPSGVWLFRADTQYF,TGTGCCAGCAGTCCCTCCGGTGTGTGGTTGTTCAGGGCAGATACGCAGTATTTT
TRBJ1-6,NA,NA,TRBV28,CASRGEARGISPLHF,TGTGCCAGCAGGGGGGAGGCCCGTGGTATCTCACCCCTCCACTTT
TRBJ2-5,NA,NA,TRBV10-3,CAIGASVMETQYF,TGTGCCATCGGGGCTTCGGTAATGGAGACCCAGTACTTC
TRBJ2-1,NA,NA,TRBV5-4,CASSLVGGSYNEQFF,TGTGCCAGCAGCTTGGTCGGGGGCTCCTACAATGAGCAGTTCTTC